The following is a T cell receptor beta chain sequence with its context. The CDR3 has 15 amino acids. Germline V gene lookup returns CDR1 MDHEN and CDR2 SYDVKM. V lost 4 bases, J lost 11 bases, and 10 bases stayed unmatched. This record belongs to a study of T cells in Graves' hyperthyroidism and ophthalmopathy. TCR beta CDR3 region amplification was performed from RNA transcripts. Researchers ran a first-round RT-PCR on the TCR CDR3 using the HTBI primer set. TCRdb fed the multiplex PCR reads into MiXCR, producing one record per CDR3 protein. The sample records about 520,000 distinct CDR3 sequences, roughly a quarter being singletons.

The chain uses TRBV28 and TRBJ2-7, with 14 bases lining up with TRBD2. The clonotype comes from a woman in her 30s with Graves' ophthalmopathy. The material sequenced was blood. CDR3 in amino acids: CASSSPGTSGSSEYF. The CDR3, as DNA: TGTGCCAGCAGTTCCCCCGGGACTAGCGGGAGTTCGGAGTACTTC.